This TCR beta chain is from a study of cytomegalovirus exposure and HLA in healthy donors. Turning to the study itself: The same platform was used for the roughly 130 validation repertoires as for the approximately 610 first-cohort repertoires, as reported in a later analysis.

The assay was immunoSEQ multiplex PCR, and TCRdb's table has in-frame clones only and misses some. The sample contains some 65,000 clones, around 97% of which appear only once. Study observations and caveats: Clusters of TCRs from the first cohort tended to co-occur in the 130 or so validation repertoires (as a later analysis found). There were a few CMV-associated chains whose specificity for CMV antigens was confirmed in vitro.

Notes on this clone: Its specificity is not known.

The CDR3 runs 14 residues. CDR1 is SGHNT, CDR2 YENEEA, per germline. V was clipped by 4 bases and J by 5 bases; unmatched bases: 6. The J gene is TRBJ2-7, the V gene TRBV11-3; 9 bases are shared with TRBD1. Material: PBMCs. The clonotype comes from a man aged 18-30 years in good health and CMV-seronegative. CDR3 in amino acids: CASSSMTGGNEQYF. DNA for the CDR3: TGTGCCAGCAGCTCGATGACAGGGGGGAACGAGCAGTACTTC.